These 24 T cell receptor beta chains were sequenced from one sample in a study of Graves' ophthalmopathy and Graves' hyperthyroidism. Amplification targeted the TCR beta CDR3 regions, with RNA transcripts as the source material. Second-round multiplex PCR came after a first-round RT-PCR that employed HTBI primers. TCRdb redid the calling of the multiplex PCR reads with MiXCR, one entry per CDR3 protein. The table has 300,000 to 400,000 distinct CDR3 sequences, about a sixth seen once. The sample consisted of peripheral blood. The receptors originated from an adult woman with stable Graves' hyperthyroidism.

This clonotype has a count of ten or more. CDR3 amino acids: CAWSVGSGEGYEQYF. The CDR3 nucleotides are TGTGCCTGGAGTGTTGGCTCCGGAGAGGGCTACGAGCAGTACTTC. This chain links TRBV30 with TRBJ2-7, with D maybe TRBD2 (5 bases). Trimming cost V 0 bases and J 3 bases, with 15 bases left between them. Germline V gene lookup returns CDR1 GTSNPN and CDR2 SVGIG (reference sequence). The CDR3 totals 15 residues.

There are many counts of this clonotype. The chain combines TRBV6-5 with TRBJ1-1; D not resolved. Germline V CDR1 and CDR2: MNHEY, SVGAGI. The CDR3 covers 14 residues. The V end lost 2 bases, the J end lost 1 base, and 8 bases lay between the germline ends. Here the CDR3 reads CASSYDWQNTEAFF. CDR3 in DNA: TGTGCCAGCAGTTACGACTGGCAGAACACTGAAGCTTTCTTT.

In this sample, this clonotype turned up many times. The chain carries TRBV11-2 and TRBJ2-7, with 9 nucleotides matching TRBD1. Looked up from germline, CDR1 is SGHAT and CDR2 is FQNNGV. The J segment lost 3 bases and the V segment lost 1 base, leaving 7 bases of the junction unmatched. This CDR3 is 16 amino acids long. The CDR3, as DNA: TGTGCCAGCAGCTTAGTCAGGACAGGGGATAGCTACGAGCAGTACTTC. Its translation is CASSLVRTGDSYEQYF.

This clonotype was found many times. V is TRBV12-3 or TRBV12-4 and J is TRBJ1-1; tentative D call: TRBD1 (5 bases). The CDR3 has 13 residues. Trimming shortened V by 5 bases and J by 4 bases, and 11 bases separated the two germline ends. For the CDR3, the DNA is TGTGCCAGCAGTCATGGGGGTAGCACTGAAGCTTTCTTT. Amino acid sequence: CASSHGGSTEAFF.

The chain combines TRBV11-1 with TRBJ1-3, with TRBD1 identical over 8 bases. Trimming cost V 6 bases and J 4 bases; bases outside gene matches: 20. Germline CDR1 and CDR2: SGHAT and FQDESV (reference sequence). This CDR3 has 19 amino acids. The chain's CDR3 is CASSFDRGWAGGIGNTIYF. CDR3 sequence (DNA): TGTGCCAGCAGTTTCGACAGGGGATGGGCCGGGGGCATCGGAAACACCATATATTTT. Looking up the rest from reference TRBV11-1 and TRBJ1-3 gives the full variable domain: EAEVAQSPRYKITEKSQAVAFWCDPISGHATLYWYRQILGQGPELLVQFQDESVVDDSQLPKDRFSAERLKGVDSTLKIQPAELGDSAMYLCASSFDRGWAGGIGNTIYFGEGSWLTVV.

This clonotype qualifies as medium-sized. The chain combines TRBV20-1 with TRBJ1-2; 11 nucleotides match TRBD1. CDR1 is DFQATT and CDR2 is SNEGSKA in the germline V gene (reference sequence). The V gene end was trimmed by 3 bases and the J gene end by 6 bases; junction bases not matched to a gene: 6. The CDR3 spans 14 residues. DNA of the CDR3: TGCAGTGCTAGCCTCCGGGACAGGGGGAATGGCTACACCTTC. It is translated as CSASLRDRGNGYTF.

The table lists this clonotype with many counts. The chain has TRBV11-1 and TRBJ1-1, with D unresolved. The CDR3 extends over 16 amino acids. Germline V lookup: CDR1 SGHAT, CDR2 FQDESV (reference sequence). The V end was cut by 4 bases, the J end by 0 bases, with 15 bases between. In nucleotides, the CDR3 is TGTGCCAGCAGCTCCTTCGCCAAGGCCATGAACACTGAAGCTTTCTTT. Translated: CASSSFAKAMNTEAFF. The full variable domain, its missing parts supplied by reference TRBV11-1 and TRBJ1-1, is EAEVAQSPRYKITEKSQAVAFWCDPISGHATLYWYRQILGQGPELLVQFQDESVVDDSQLPKDRFSAERLKGVDSTLKIQPAELGDSAMYLCASSSFAKAMNTEAFFGQGTRLTVV.

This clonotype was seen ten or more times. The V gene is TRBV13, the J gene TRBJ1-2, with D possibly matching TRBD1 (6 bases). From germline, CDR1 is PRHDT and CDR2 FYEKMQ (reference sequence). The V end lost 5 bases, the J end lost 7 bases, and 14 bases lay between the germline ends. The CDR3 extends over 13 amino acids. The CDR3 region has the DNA TGTGCCAGCAGCCAACTCTCAGGGGTTGGCTACACCTTC. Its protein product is CASSQLSGVGYTF.

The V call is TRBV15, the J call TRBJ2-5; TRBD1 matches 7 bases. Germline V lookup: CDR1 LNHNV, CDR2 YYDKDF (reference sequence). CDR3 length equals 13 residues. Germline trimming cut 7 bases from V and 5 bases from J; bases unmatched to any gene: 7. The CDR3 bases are TGTGCCACCACCACAGGGGCCGGGGAGACCCAGTACTTC. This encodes CATTTGAGETQYF.

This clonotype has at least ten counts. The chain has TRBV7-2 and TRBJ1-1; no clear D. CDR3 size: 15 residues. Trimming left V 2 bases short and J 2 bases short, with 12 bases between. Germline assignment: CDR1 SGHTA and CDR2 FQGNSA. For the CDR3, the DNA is TGTGCCAGCAGCTTATATGGAGGCCAAAACACTGAAGCTTTCTTT. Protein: CASSLYGGQNTEAFF. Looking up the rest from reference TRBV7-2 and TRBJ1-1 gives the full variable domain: GAGVSQSPSNKVTEKGKDVELRCDPISGHTALYWYRQSLGQGLEFLIYFQGNSAPDKSGLPSDRFSAERTGGSVSTLTIQRTQQEDSAVYLCASSLYGGQNTEAFFGQGTRLTVV.

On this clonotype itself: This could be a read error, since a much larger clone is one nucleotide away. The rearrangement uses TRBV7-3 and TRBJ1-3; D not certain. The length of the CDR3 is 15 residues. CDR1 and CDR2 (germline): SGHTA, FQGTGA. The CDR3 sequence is CANSLGPGWANTIYF. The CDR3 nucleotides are TGTGCCAACAGCCTCGGACCCGGGTGGGCAAACACCATATATTTT.

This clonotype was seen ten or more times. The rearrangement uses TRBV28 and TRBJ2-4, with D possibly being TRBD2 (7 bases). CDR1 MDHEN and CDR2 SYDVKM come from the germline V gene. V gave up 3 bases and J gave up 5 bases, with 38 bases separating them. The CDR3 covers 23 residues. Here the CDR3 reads CASSFFSGSLGQGPASGQNIQYF. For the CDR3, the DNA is TGTGCCAGCAGTTTCTTTTCGGGTAGTCTTGGGCAGGGGCCGGCTAGCGGACAAAACATTCAGTACTTC.

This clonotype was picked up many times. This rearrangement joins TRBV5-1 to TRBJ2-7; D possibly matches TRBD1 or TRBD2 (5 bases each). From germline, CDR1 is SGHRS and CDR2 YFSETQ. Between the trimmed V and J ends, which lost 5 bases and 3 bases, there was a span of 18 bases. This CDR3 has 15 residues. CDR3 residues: CASSQSPGPNYEQYF. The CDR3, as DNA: TGCGCCAGCAGTCAAAGTCCGGGACCCAACTACGAGCAGTACTTC.

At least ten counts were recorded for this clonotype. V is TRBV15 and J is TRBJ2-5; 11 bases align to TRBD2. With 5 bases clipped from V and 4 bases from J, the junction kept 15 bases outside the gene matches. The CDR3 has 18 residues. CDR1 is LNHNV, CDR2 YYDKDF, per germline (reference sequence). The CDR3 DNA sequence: TGTGCCACCAGCGGGATACTAGCGGGAGCTTCCATTGCAGAGACCCAGTACTTC. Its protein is CATSGILAGASIAETQYF. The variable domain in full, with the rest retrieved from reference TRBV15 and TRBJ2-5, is DAMVIQNPRYQVTQFGKPVTLSCSQTLNHNVMYWYQQKSSQAPKLLFHYYDKDFNNEADTPDNFQSRRPNTSFCFLDIRSPGLGDTAMYLCATSGILAGASIAETQYFGPGTRLLVL.

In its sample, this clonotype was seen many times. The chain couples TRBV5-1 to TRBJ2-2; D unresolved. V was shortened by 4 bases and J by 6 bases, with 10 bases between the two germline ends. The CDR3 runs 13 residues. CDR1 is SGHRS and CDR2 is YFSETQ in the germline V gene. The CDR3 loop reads CASSLRSAGELFF. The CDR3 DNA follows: TGCGCCAGCAGCCTAAGATCGGCCGGGGAGCTGTTTTTT.

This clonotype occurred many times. DNA of the CDR3: TGTGCCAGCAGCCTAACTGGGGGGGGCCCCAGCTCTGGGGCCAACGTCCTGACTTTC. Residues: CASSLTGGGPSSGANVLTF. The chain couples TRBV27 to TRBJ2-6, with TRBD2 as a possible D gene (7 bases). From germline, CDR1 is MNHEY and CDR2 SMNVEV (reference sequence). This CDR3 is 19 amino acids long. V was trimmed by 6 bases and J by 0 bases, leaving 21 bases between them.

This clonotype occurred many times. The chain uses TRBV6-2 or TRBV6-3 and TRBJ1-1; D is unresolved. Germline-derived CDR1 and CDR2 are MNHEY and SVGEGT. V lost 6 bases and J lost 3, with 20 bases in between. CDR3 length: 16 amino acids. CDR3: CASRSAPLTTDTEAFF. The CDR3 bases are TGTGCCAGCAGATCCGCCCCCCTGACGACGGACACTGAAGCTTTCTTT.

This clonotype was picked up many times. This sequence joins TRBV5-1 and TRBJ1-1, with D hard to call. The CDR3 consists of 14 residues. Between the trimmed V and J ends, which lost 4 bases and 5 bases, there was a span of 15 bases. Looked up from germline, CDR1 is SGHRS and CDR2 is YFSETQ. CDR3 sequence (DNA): TGCGCCAGCAGCATGGACCCGGGTCGGACTGAAGCTTTCTTT. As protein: CASSMDPGRTEAFF.

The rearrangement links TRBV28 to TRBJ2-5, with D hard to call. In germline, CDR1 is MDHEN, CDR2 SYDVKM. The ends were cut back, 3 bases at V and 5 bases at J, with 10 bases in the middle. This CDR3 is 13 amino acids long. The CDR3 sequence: CASSFMYQETQYF. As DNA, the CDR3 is TGTGCCAGCAGTTTCATGTATCAGGAGACCCAGTACTTC.

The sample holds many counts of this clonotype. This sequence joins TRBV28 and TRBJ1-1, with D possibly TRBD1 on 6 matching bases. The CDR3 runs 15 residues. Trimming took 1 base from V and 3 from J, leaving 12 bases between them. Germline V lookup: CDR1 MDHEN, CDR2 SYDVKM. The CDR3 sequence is CASSLFGGRDTEAFF. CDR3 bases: TGTGCCAGCAGTTTATTTGGGGGCCGGGACACTGAAGCTTTCTTT. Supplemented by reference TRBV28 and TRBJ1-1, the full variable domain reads DVKVTQSSRYLVKRTGEKVFLECVQDMDHENMFWYRQDPGLGLRLIYFSYDVKMKEKGDIPEGYSVSREKKERFSLILESASTNQTSMYLCASSLFGGRDTEAFFGQGTRLTVV.

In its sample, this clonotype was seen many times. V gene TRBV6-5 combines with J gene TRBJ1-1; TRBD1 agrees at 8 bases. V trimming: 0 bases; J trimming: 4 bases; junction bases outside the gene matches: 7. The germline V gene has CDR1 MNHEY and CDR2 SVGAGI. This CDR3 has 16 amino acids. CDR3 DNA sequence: TGTGCCAGCAGTTACTCTCTGGACAGGGTGGGCACTGAAGCTTTCTTT. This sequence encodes CASSYSLDRVGTEAFF.

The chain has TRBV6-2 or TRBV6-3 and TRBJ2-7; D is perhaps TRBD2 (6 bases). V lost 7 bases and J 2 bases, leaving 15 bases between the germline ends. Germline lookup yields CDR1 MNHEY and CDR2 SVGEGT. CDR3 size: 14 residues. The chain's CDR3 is CASTLGGDPYEQYF. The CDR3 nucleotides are TGTGCCAGCACCTTGGGCGGGGACCCCTACGAGCAGTACTTC.

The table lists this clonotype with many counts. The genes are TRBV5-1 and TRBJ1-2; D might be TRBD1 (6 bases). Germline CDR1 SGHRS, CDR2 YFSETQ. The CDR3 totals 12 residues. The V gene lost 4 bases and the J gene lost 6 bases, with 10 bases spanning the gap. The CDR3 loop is CASSPEGDGYTF. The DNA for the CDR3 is TGCGCCAGCAGCCCCGAGGGGGATGGCTACACCTTC.

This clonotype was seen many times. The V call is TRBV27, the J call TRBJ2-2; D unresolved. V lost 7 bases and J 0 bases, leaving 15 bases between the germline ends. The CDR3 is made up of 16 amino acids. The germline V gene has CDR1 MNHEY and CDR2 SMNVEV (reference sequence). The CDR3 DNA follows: TGTGCCAGCACATACTACCAAAGCTCGAACACCGGGGAGCTGTTTTTT. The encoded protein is CASTYYQSSNTGELFF.